The 14 T cell receptor beta chains below come from one sample, sequenced in a study of memory CD4+ T cells and cytomegalovirus serostatus. Data came from immunoSEQ multiplex PCR; TCRdb stores just in-frame clones and leaves some out. Among approximately 50,000 clones listed, roughly 78% were seen once. The sort gate was single viable CD3+CD4+CD8-CD45RO+ cells for memory CD4+ T cells. The material sequenced was memory CD4+ T cells from blood. The receptors shown here come from an adult in good health and CMV-seronegative.

The rearrangement links TRBV29-1 to TRBJ2-4, with D possibly being TRBD2 (6 bases). The CDR3 sequence is 12 residues long. CDR1 is SQVTM, CDR2 ANQGSEA, per germline. Trimming took off 4 bases at V and 7 bases at J, with 11 bases between the two ends. The CDR3 protein is CSVVEGRNIQYF. CDR3 sequence (DNA): TGCAGCGTTGTAGAGGGGAGGAACATTCAGTACTTC.

This sequence joins TRBV6-5 and TRBJ2-5; possibly TRBD2 for D (6 bases). The CDR3 is made up of 14 amino acids. CDR1 and CDR2 from the germline V gene are MNHEY and SVGAGI. The V gene lost 4 bases and the J gene lost 6 bases, with 15 bases spanning the gap. The CDR3 spells CASSFSSRGKTQYF. CDR3 nucleotide sequence: TGTGCCAGCAGTTTCAGTTCGCGGGGCAAGACCCAGTACTTC.

The chain joins TRBV4-1 to TRBJ2-7; TRBD2 agrees at 12 bases. The CDR3 runs to 16 residues. The germline V gene has CDR1 MGHRA and CDR2 YSYEKL. V trimming: 4 bases; J trimming: 5 bases; junction bases outside the gene matches: 9. For the CDR3, the DNA is TGCGCCAGCAGCCGCAACCCCCTAGCGGGAGGGAACGAGCAGTACTTC. Protein sequence: CASSRNPLAGGNEQYF.

The V gene is TRBV19, the J gene TRBJ1-1, with D tentatively TRBD1 (5 bases). CDR3 length: 16 residues. Deletions cut 4 bases from V and 1 base from J, with 16 bases between. CDR1 and CDR2 (germline): LNHDA, SQIVND (reference sequence). This CDR3 reads CASSRVRIGGNTEAFF. The CDR3 DNA reads TGTGCCAGTAGTAGGGTAAGGATCGGGGGGAACACTGAAGCTTTCTTT. The variable domain in full, completed from reference TRBV19 and TRBJ1-1, reads DGGITQSPKYLFRKEGQNVTLSCEQNLNHDAMYWYRQDPGQGLRLIYYSQIVNDFQKGDIAEGYSVSREKKESFPLTVTSAQKNPTAFYLCASSRVRIGGNTEAFFGQGTRLTVV.

This chain uses TRBV30 with TRBJ1-1, with 10 bases lining up with TRBD1. V was clipped by 3 bases and J by 9 bases; unmatched bases: 10. Germline V lookup: CDR1 GTSNPN, CDR2 SVGIG (reference sequence). This CDR3 region has 14 residues. The CDR3 spells CAWRRKGTGDQAFF. The CDR3, as DNA: TGTGCCTGGAGAAGGAAGGGGACAGGGGATCAAGCTTTCTTT.

The V gene is TRBV11-1, the J gene TRBJ2-2, with D unresolved. Germline assignment: CDR1 SGHAT and CDR2 FQDESV (reference sequence). The CDR3 spans 15 residues. Trimming removed 2 bases from V and 7 bases from J, with 14 bases in between. As DNA, the CDR3 is TGTGCCAGCAGCTTAAAACTGGATGCAATCGGGGAGCTGTTTTTT. The encoded protein is CASSLKLDAIGELFF.

This clone was seen just once. This sequence joins TRBV9 and TRBJ2-2; TRBD2 matches 13 bases. Germline CDR1 SGDLS, CDR2 YYNGEE. V shed 6 bases, J shed 1 base, and the junction held 9 bases outside the gene matches. The CDR3 contains 18 residues. The CDR3 bases are TGTGCCAGCACCTGGACTAGCGGGAGCCCGAAGAACACCGGGGAGCTGTTTTTT. Its protein product is CASTWTSGSPKNTGELFF.

The genes are TRBV7-9 and TRBJ2-7, with 8 bases identical to TRBD1. The germline V gene encodes CDR1 SEHNR and CDR2 FQNEAQ (reference sequence). CDR3 length: 16 amino acids. V was clipped by 0 bases and J by 5 bases; unmatched bases: 9. In nucleotides, the CDR3 is TGTGCCAGCAGCTTAGCGTTTCGGCAGGGGGCGAACGAGCAGTACTTC. Translation: CASSLAFRQGANEQYF.

The chain carries TRBV2 and TRBJ2-3; a weak D match, TRBD1 (5 bases). Germline lookup yields CDR1 SNHLY and CDR2 FYNNEI. The CDR3 loop spans 15 amino acids. Trimming took off 3 bases at V and 0 bases at J, with 10 bases between the two ends. CDR3 protein: CASSDRQGSTDTQYF. CDR3 DNA: TGTGCCAGCAGTGATAGGCAGGGTAGCACAGATACGCAGTATTTT. The full variable domain, rest sourced from reference TRBV2 and TRBJ2-3, is EPEVTQTPSHQVTQMGQEVILRCVPISNHLYFYWYRQILGQKVEFLVSFYNNEISEKSEIFDDQFSVERPDGSNFTLKIRSTKLEDSAMYFCASSDRQGSTDTQYFGPGTRLTVL.

This chain uses TRBV30 with TRBJ2-6, with 12 positions matching TRBD1. CDR3 length: 17 amino acids. Trimming cost V 5 bases and J 0 bases; bases outside gene matches: 5. CDR1 is GTSNPN and CDR2 is SVGIG in the germline V gene (reference sequence). Here the CDR3 reads CAWGGQGARSGANVLTF. CDR3 nucleotide sequence: TGTGCCTGGGGGGGACAGGGGGCCCGCTCTGGGGCCAACGTCCTGACTTTC.

In its sample, this clone was seen once. The genes are TRBV11-2 and TRBJ2-2, with D perhaps TRBD2 (5 bases). Germline assignment: CDR1 SGHAT and CDR2 FQNNGV. This CDR3 contains 13 residues. The ends were cut back, 2 bases at V and 6 bases at J, with 7 bases in the middle. The CDR3 reads CASSLRRAGELFF. The CDR3 DNA sequence: TGTGCCAGCAGCTTAAGGCGGGCCGGGGAGCTGTTTTTT.

The chain employs TRBV5-1 and TRBJ1-1; TRBD1 aligns across 9 bases. The V segment lost 2 bases and the J segment 1 base; nucleotides outside the gene matches: 15. In germline, CDR1 is SGHRS, CDR2 YFSETQ. The CDR3 consists of 19 residues. CDR3 residues: CASSFRAYRGRRSNTEAFF. CDR3 nucleotides: TGCGCCAGCAGCTTCCGGGCCTACAGGGGGCGAAGGTCGAACACTGAAGCTTTCTTT.

The J gene is TRBJ1-1, the V gene TRBV6-5, with a weak D call TRBD1 (5 bases). This CDR3 has 16 amino acids. Germline loops: CDR1 MNHEY, CDR2 SVGAGI. V shed 2 bases and J shed 6 bases, with 19 bases lying between them. In DNA form, the CDR3 reads TGTGCCAGCAGTTACCTCTCGAGGGGAAGCCAGTCTGAAGCTTTCTTT. It is translated as CASSYLSRGSQSEAFF.

The V gene is TRBV28, the J gene TRBJ2-1, with D tentatively TRBD1 (6 bases). V lost 6 bases, J lost 9 bases, and 15 bases lay in between. Germline V gene data show CDR1 as MDHEN and CDR2 as SYDVKM. CDR3 length: 13 amino acids. The CDR3 DNA reads TGTGCCAGCAGAGACCGGGACACAGGTGAGCAGTTCTTC. Translating gives CASRDRDTGEQFF. Full variable domain (rest looked up from reference TRBV28 and TRBJ2-1): DVKVTQSSRYLVKRTGEKVFLECVQDMDHENMFWYRQDPGLGLRLIYFSYDVKMKEKGDIPEGYSVSREKKERFSLILESASTNQTSMYLCASRDRDTGEQFFGPGTRLTVL.